This is a list of T cell receptor beta chains from one sample in a study of blood T cell repertoires in COVID-19. TCRdb's table, derived via immunoSEQ multiplex PCR, lists solely in-frame clones and lacks some. Among some 35,000 clones listed, over 65% were seen once. Sequences were obtained from peripheral blood. The receptors come from a man in his 70s with acute or convalescent COVID-19. Both conserved end residues are part of each CDR3. The D gene is left open where the match is weak. The size field is filled for only some rows; it gives once, few, many or a size class.

TRBD2 | TRBJ2-2 | TRBV30 | NA | TGTGCCTGGAGTGTTGCGGGGGCGAACACCGGGGAGCTGTTTTTT | CAWSVAGANTGELFF
NA | TRBJ2-2 | TRBV9 | NA | TGTGCCAGCAGCGTAGACGCGGGGCGAAGCACCGGGGAGCTGTTTTTT | CASSVDAGRSTGELFF
NA | TRBJ2-3 | TRBV28 | NA | TGTGCCAGCAGAAGTACCGGGACAAGACCAGATACGCAGTATTTT | CASRSTGTRPDTQYF
NA | TRBJ2-6 | TRBV5-4 | NA | TGTGCCAGCAGCCCGTACTACGGAGGGTCTAGTGGGGCCAACGTCCTGACTTTC | CASSPYYGGSSGANVLTF
NA | TRBJ1-1 | TRBV6-2/TRBV6-3 | NA | TGTGCCAGCAGTTTTTATCTTGGGACACCGGAGAACACTGAAGCTTTCTTT | CASSFYLGTPENTEAFF
NA | TRBJ1-1 | TRBV10-1 | NA | TGCGCCAGCAGAGTAGATCCGAACACTGAAGCTTTCTTT | CASRVDPNTEAFF
TRBD1 | TRBJ2-7 | TRBV18 | few | TGTGCCAGCTCATACGACAGGGACTACGAGCAGTACTTC | CASSYDRDYEQYF
NA | TRBJ2-3 | TRBV6-5 | NA | TGTGCCAGCAGTTCCCGGACTAACCTCGGGGATACGCAGTATTTT | CASSSRTNLGDTQYF
TRBD1 | TRBJ2-3 | TRBV29-1 | once | TGCAGCGTTGAAAGGGGCAGGGGGCGCCCAGATACGCAGTATTTT | CSVERGRGRPDTQYF
TRBD1 | TRBJ1-5 | TRBV9 | NA | TGTGCCAGCAGCGTAGCGGACAGGGGTCAGCCCCAGCATTTT | CASSVADRGQPQHF
TRBD1 | TRBJ1-1 | TRBV3-1/TRBV3-2 | few | TGTGCCAGCAGCCCGACAGGGGCGCCCACTGAAGCTTTCTTT | CASSPTGAPTEAFF